This entry lists 21 T cell receptor beta chains sequenced from one sample in a study of CD8+ T cells in alopecia areata. Reverse transcription of extracted RNA yielded cDNA, which provided the sequencing template. Profiling relied on immunoSEQ multiplex PCR, and the TCRdb table lists in-frame clones only, not all of them. The sample has 120,000 to 150,000 clones; about 85% are singletons. The treatment is: oral pan-JAK inhibitor, 5-10 mg twice daily. This material consisted of CD8+ T cells sorted from blood, taken at week 4, from a patient treated with tofacitinib. All receptors derive from a human donor with alopecia areata.

The chain joins TRBV27 to TRBJ2-7; 9 bases match TRBD2. V dropped 2 bases and J dropped 5; count of bases not matched to a gene: 7. The CDR3 spans 15 residues. Germline CDR1 MNHEY, CDR2 SMNVEV (reference sequence). CDR3 sequence (DNA): TGTGCCAGCAGTTTAGTGCTAGCGGGAACCCACGAGCAGTACTTC. The encoded protein is CASSLVLAGTHEQYF.

V and J are TRBV11-2 and TRBJ2-2; no definite D call. V shed 2 bases and J shed 6 bases, with 10 bases lying between them. Germline V gene data show CDR1 as SGHAT and CDR2 as FQNNGV. The CDR3 covers 14 residues. The CDR3 reads CASSLSEEPGELFF. The CDR3 DNA reads as TGTGCCAGCAGCTTATCCGAAGAACCCGGGGAGCTGTTTTTT.

This sequence joins TRBV7-9 and TRBJ2-1; 10 bases agree with TRBD2. The CDR3 is 14 residues long. Germline lookup yields CDR1 SEHNR and CDR2 FQNEAQ (reference sequence). The trim removed 5 bases at V and 7 bases at J, leaving 5 bases unmatched. Here the CDR3 reads CASSGLAAGNEQFF. DNA for the CDR3: TGTGCCAGCAGCGGACTAGCGGCAGGGAATGAGCAGTTCTTC.

CDR3 DNA: TGTGCCAGCAGCAAATCGACAGATACGCAGTATTTT. It yields the protein CASSKSTDTQYF. V is TRBV21-1 and J is TRBJ2-3; the table names TRBD2, a call not compared with the DNA. TRBV21-1 is tagged as a pseudogene. This CDR3 comprises 12 residues.

The chain joins TRBV6-5 to TRBJ2-7; no definite D call. Germline loops: CDR1 MNHEY, CDR2 SVGAGI. Trimming pared 6 bases from V and 1 base from J, leaving 13 bases between. The CDR3 runs 14 residues. The CDR3 loop is CASSPVDGSYEQYF. DNA of the CDR3: TGTGCCAGCAGCCCCGTGGACGGGTCCTACGAGCAGTACTTC.

V usage is TRBV9 and J usage is TRBJ1-5; TRBD1 matches 7 bases. From germline, CDR1 is SGDLS and CDR2 YYNGEE. This CDR3 comprises 17 residues. J gave up 5 bases and V 0 bases, and 11 bases lay outside the gene matches. The CDR3 DNA sequence: TGTGCCAGCAGCGTAGGGGCAGGGGGAGGCTCGGATCAGCCCCAGCATTTT. Its translation: CASSVGAGGGSDQPQHF.

This chain joins TRBV30 and TRBJ1-4; the D gene is possibly TRBD1 (6 bases). V was shortened by 3 bases and J by 0 bases, with 14 bases between the two germline ends. CDR1 GTSNPN and CDR2 SVGIG come from the germline V gene (reference sequence). This CDR3 comprises 16 residues. CDR3 coding DNA: TGTGCCTGGAGCGCCGGGACAATAGCAACTAATGAAAAACTGTTTTTT. This sequence encodes CAWSAGTIATNEKLFF.

Here the CDR3 reads CASSEGTGGADNTQYF. The DNA of the CDR3 is TGTGCCAGCAGTGAAGGCACAGGGGGAGCCGATAATACGCAGTATTTT. The chain carries TRBV25-1 and TRBJ2-3; 8 positions agree with TRBD1. Germline V CDR1 and CDR2: MGHDK, SYGVNS. This CDR3 contains 16 residues. V lost 2 bases, J lost 7 bases, and 11 bases stayed unmatched.

This clone has a single count. At the DNA level, this CDR3 is encoded by other sequences in the same sample as well. V is TRBV7-9 and J is TRBJ1-1; no firm D call. Deletions cut 6 bases from V and 1 base from J, with 9 bases between. The germline gives CDR1 SEHNR, CDR2 FQNEAQ (reference sequence). The CDR3 totals 13 residues. CDR3 in DNA: TGTGCCAGCAGACCCACCGGGAACACTGAAGCTTTCTTT. Its translation is CASRPTGNTEAFF. The full variable domain, its missing parts supplied by reference TRBV7-9 and TRBJ1-1, is DTGVSQNPRHKITKRGQNVTFRCDPISEHNRLYWYRQTLGQGPEFLTYFQNEAQLEKSRLLSDRFSAERPKGSFSTLEIQRTEQGDSAMYLCASRPTGNTEAFFGQGTRLTVV.

About this clone: The same CDR3 can be traced to other DNA sequences in this sample. CDR3 DNA: TGTGCCAGCAGCTTGGGAACTGAAGCTTTCTTT. It specifies CASSLGTEAFF. V is TRBV5-4 and J is TRBJ1-1, with D uncertain. The CDR3 is 11 amino acids. V gave up 0 bases and J gave up 5 bases, with 2 bases separating them. CDR1 and CDR2 (germline): SGHNT, YYREEE (reference sequence).

This rearrangement joins TRBV29-1 to TRBJ2-7, with D possibly being TRBD1 (6 bases). The V gene's germline CDR1 is SQVTM and CDR2 ANQGSEA. Trimming pared 2 bases from V and 1 base from J, leaving 15 bases between. The CDR3 covers 15 residues. CDR3 in amino acids: CSVEYRGDNSYEQYF. The CDR3 nucleotides read TGCAGCGTTGAATACCGAGGGGACAATTCCTACGAGCAGTACTTC.

V is TRBV2 and J is TRBJ1-1; no reliable D call. The V gene lost 1 base and the J gene lost 3 bases, with 3 bases spanning the gap. This CDR3 region has 12 residues. Per germline, CDR1 SNHLY and CDR2 FYNNEI. Here the CDR3 reads CASSEEDTEAFF. Written as DNA, the CDR3 is TGTGCCAGCAGTGAAGAAGACACTGAAGCTTTCTTT.

This chain joins TRBV7-9 and TRBJ2-7; the D gene is possibly TRBD2 (6 bases). The V end was cut by 4 bases, the J end by 6 bases, with 16 bases between. The CDR3 has 14 residues. Germline CDR1 reads SEHNR; CDR2 reads FQNEAQ (reference sequence). For the CDR3, the DNA is TGTGCCAGCAGCTACCTTGGGGGGACCGGCGAGCAGTACTTC. This encodes CASSYLGGTGEQYF.

This clone was observed once. V gene TRBV4-1 combines with J gene TRBJ2-5, with 7 bases lining up with TRBD1. The CDR3 sequence is 15 residues long. V lost 7 bases and J lost 5; bases outside the gene matches: 13. The V gene's germline CDR1 is MGHRA and CDR2 YSYEKL. CDR3 amino acids: CASTSGGGLLETQYF. CDR3 bases: TGCGCCAGCACCTCAGGGGGTGGGTTACTTGAGACCCAGTACTTC.

The genes are TRBV29-1 and TRBJ2-3, with 8 bases identical to TRBD1. The germline CDR1 and CDR2 sequences are SQVTM and ANQGSEA. This CDR3 spans 14 amino acids. Losses at the gene ends were 6 bases for V and 4 bases for J; bases not matched to a gene: 9. The CDR3 protein is CSVGETGVADTQYF. CDR3 nucleotides: TGCAGCGTAGGAGAGACAGGGGTTGCAGATACGCAGTATTTT.

This clone appeared a single time. The chain couples TRBV6-5 to TRBJ2-5; D may be TRBD2 (5 bases). Germline V lookup: CDR1 MNHEY, CDR2 SVGAGI. V dropped 6 bases and J dropped 4 bases, with 12 bases sitting between them. The CDR3 sequence is 13 residues long. As DNA, the CDR3 is TGTGCCAGCAGGTACACGGAGGCAGAGACCCAGTACTTC. Its protein product is CASRYTEAETQYF.

The chain recombines TRBV29-1 with TRBJ2-7, with D unclear. V lost 0 bases to trimming and J lost 0 bases, with 12 bases between them. Germline CDR1 SQVTM, CDR2 ANQGSEA. The CDR3 is 15 residues long. CDR3 sequence (DNA): TGCAGCGTTGAAGATTGGGTGGCAGACTCCTACGAGCAGTACTTC. It codes for CSVEDWVADSYEQYF.

The chain links TRBV12-5 to TRBJ1-3, with a weak D call TRBD1 (6 bases). This CDR3 is 16 amino acids long. Trimming cost V 3 bases and J 0 bases, with 12 bases left between them. Germline V gives CDR1 LGHNT, CDR2 FRNRAP. DNA for the CDR3: TGTGCTAGTGGTTTCTTAACAGGGCGCTCTGGAAACACCATATATTTT. Its protein is CASGFLTGRSGNTIYF.

The rearrangement links TRBV29-1 to TRBJ2-1; no definite D call. This CDR3 is 11 amino acids long. In germline, CDR1 is SQVTM, CDR2 ANQGSEA. V was cut by 7 bases and J by 5 bases, with 9 bases left in between. CDR3 in DNA: TGCAGCGGCGAATTAGACAATGAGCAGTTCTTC. Protein product: CSGELDNEQFF.

The genes are TRBV13 and TRBJ1-4; D unclear. Trimming took off 6 bases at V and 4 bases at J, with 12 bases between the two ends. The CDR3 runs 14 residues. Germline loops: CDR1 PRHDT, CDR2 FYEKMQ (reference sequence). CDR3 sequence reads: CASSSVKINEKLFF. The DNA of the CDR3 is TGTGCCAGCAGTTCCGTAAAAATTAATGAAAAACTGTTTTTT.

The V gene is TRBV4-1, the J gene TRBJ1-1, with 9 bases matching TRBD1. V trimming: 5 bases; J trimming: 2 bases; junction bases outside the gene matches: 3. Germline CDR1 MGHRA, CDR2 YSYEKL. The CDR3 extends over 14 amino acids. The CDR3 spells CASSKTGGNTEAFF. In DNA form, the CDR3 reads TGCGCCAGCAGCAAAACAGGGGGCAACACTGAAGCTTTCTTT.